The source of this TCR beta chain is a study of blood T cell repertoires in COVID-19. On the study more broadly: The cDNA or gDNA used as material had been derived from T cells, B-cell-depleted T cells, or PBMCs.

TCRdb keeps only in-frame clones here, not all; method: immunoSEQ multiplex PCR. The sample shows 70,000 to 75,000 clones, about four fifths of them seen only once. This clone has only a few counts. This receptor was identified in a woman aged 65 to 85 with acute or convalescent COVID-19. Sequenced material: peripheral blood.

The CDR3 DNA reads TGTGCCAGCAGCTGGAGGGGTGGGTCCAATGAGCAGTTCTTC. Translated, it gives CASSWRGGSNEQFF. The chain has TRBV7-8 and TRBJ2-1; D may be TRBD2 (6 bases). The V gene's germline CDR1 is SGHVS and CDR2 FQNEAQ. The germline V and J ends were trimmed by 4 bases and 6 bases, with 13 bases remaining between them. The CDR3 sequence is 14 residues long.